One and the same sample provided the 8 T cell receptor beta chains below, sequenced in a study of cytomegalovirus exposure and HLA in healthy donors. In the PCR, 60 Vbeta and 13 Jbeta primers were used. Libraries were prepared by immunoSEQ multiplex PCR; TCRdb keeps only in-frame clonotypes and omits some of them. The sample includes under 150,000 clones, approximately 84% of them seen just once. Sample: PBMCs. These receptors were obtained from a woman in her thirties or forties in good health and CMV-seronegative.

This clone came up once. The chain employs TRBV19 and TRBJ1-5, with D possibly TRBD1 on 5 matching bases. This CDR3 has 18 residues. Germline assignment: CDR1 LNHDA and CDR2 SQIVND (reference sequence). Trimming removed 5 bases at V and 0 bases at J, with 20 bases between. CDR3 sequence reads: CASSRQGSLRSSNQPQHF. CDR3 nucleotide sequence: TGTGCCAGTAGTCGGCAGGGATCCCTTCGGAGTAGCAATCAGCCCCAGCATTTT.

The chain employs TRBV10-2 and TRBJ1-1; the match to TRBD1 covers 7 bases. Trimming at V came to 6 bases and at J to 2 bases, leaving 9 bases not matched to a gene. Looked up from germline, CDR1 is WSHSY and CDR2 is SAAADI. This CDR3 comprises 15 residues. CDR3 nucleotides: TGCGCCAGCAGGCACCAGGACAGGTCCAACACTGAAGCTTTCTTT. It codes for CASRHQDRSNTEAFF.

This rearrangement joins TRBV7-8 to TRBJ2-2, with 7 bases aligning to TRBD2. The V gene's germline CDR1 is SGHVS and CDR2 FQNEAQ. This CDR3 region has 18 residues. V lost 1 base, J lost 1 base, and 9 bases stayed unmatched. DNA of the CDR3: TGTGCCAGCAGCTTAGGCCGCTGGGACTATCAGAACACCGGGGAGCTGTTTTTT. Its protein product is CASSLGRWDYQNTGELFF.

The chain couples TRBV30 to TRBJ1-6, with TRBD1 identical over 7 bases. Trimming cost V 1 base and J 9 bases; bases outside gene matches: 9. This CDR3 is built from 15 residues. Germline V gene lookup returns CDR1 GTSNPN and CDR2 SVGIG (reference sequence). The CDR3 loop reads CAWSGEGAVGSPLHF. The CDR3 DNA reads TGTGCCTGGAGTGGTGAGGGGGCCGTCGGTTCACCCCTCCACTTT.

The chain couples TRBV9 to TRBJ2-1; 15 positions agree with TRBD2. The CDR3 runs to 15 residues. With V trimmed by 4 bases and J by 9 bases, 5 bases remained unmatched. The germline V gene encodes CDR1 SGDLS and CDR2 YYNGEE. The CDR3 region is CASSPSGLAGGEQFF. In DNA, the CDR3 is TGTGCCAGCAGCCCTTCGGGACTAGCGGGAGGTGAGCAGTTCTTC.

CDR3 bases: TGTGCCAGCAGTGCTATGCTAAACACAGATACGCAGTATTTT. Residues: CASSAMLNTDTQYF. The V call is TRBV2, the J call TRBJ2-3; D is unclear. V lost 4 bases, J lost 2 bases, and 10 bases lay in between. Germline V gene lookup returns CDR1 SNHLY and CDR2 FYNNEI. The CDR3 is made up of 14 amino acids.

The V and J genes are TRBV2 and TRBJ2-7; 7 nucleotides match TRBD1. The trim removed 4 bases at V and 0 bases at J, leaving 0 bases unmatched. The CDR3 contains 13 residues. Germline V gene sequence: CDR1 SNHLY, CDR2 FYNNEI. DNA for the CDR3: TGTGCCAGCAGTGGGACAGGCTCCTACGAGCAGTACTTC. It is translated as CASSGTGSYEQYF.

This chain joins TRBV5-1 and TRBJ2-1, with 16 bases matching TRBD2. This CDR3 is built from 15 residues. The ends lost 4 bases at V and 10 bases at J; junction bases unmatched: 5. Looked up from germline, CDR1 is SGHRS and CDR2 is YFSETQ. The CDR3 DNA reads as TGCGCCAGCAGCCCGGAGGGACTAGCGGGAGGGGAGCAGTTCTTC. It yields the protein CASSPEGLAGGEQFF.